This TCR beta chain was obtained from a study of blood T cell repertoires in COVID-19. Study-level information: Sites in the United States, Italy and Spain provided acute and convalescent COVID-19 samples. The analysed material was cDNA or gDNA that came from T cells, B-cell-depleted T cells, or PBMCs.

This CDR3 is 15 amino acids long. Between the trimmed V and J ends, which lost 4 bases and 3 bases, there was a span of 15 bases. Germline V CDR1 and CDR2: SGHTA, FQGNSA. In the original analysis: Reference gene primers were amplified, and this amplification served to estimate nucleated cell counts. Sequenced by immunoSEQ multiplex PCR; TCRdb stores in-frame clones only, minus some. For V, J and clone size, that table is used; D and trimming come from the DNA. Found here are around 320,000 clones, about 90% of them singletons; the top ten hold about 2.5%. The rearrangement joins TRBV7-2 to TRBJ1-2; no clear D gene. The TCR originated in a man aged 18 to 30 with active or convalescent COVID-19. Sequenced: peripheral blood. CDR3 loop: CASSSWAGGYYGYTF. The CDR3 DNA is TGTGCCAGCAGCTCTTGGGCAGGAGGTTACTATGGCTACACCTTC.